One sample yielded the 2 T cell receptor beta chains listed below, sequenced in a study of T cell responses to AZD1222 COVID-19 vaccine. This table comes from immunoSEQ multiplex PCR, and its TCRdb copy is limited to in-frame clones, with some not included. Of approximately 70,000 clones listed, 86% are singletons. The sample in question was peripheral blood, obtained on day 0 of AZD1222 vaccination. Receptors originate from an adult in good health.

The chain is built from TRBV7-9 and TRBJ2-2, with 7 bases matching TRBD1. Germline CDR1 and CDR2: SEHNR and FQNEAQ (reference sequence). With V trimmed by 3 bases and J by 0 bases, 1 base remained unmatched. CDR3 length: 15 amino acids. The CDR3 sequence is CASSFDRANTGELFF. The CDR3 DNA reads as TGTGCCAGCAGCTTCGACAGGGCGAACACCGGGGAGCTGTTTTTT.

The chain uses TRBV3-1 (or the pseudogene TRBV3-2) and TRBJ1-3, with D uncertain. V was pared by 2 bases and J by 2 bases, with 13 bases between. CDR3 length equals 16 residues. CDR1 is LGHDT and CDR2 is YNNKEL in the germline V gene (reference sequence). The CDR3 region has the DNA TGTGCCAGCAGCCAACGACTCACAGTCACTGGAAACACCATATATTTT. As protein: CASSQRLTVTGNTIYF.